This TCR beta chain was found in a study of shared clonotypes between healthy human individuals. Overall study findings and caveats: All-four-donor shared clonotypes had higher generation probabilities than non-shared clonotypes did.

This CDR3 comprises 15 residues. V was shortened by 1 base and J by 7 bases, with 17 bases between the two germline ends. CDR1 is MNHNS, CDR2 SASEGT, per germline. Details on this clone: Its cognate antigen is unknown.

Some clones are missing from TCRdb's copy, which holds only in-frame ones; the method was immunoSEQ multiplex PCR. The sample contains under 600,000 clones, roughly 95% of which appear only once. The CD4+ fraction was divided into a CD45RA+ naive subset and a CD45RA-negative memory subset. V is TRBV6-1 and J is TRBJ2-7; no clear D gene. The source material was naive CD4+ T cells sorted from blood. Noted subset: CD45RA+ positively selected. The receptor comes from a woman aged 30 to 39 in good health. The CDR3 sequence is CASSEGEVSLREQYF. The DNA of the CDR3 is TGTGCCAGCAGTGAAGGTGAGGTCAGCTTACGGGAGCAGTACTTC.